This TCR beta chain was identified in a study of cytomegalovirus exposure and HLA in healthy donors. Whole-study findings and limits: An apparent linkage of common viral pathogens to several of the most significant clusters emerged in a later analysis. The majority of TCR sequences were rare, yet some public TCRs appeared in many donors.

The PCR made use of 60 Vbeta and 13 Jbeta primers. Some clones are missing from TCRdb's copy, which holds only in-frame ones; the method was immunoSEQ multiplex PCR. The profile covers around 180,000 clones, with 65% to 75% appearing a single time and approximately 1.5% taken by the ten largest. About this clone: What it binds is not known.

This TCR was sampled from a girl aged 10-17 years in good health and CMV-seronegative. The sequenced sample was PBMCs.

The CDR3 loop reads CASRGGDSNPYEQYF. CDR3 DNA: TGTGCCAGCAGGGGAGGGGACTCCAACCCCTACGAGCAGTACTTC. This rearrangement joins TRBV27 to TRBJ2-7; 7 bases align to TRBD2. V shed 6 bases, J shed 2 bases, and the junction held 10 bases outside the gene matches. In germline, CDR1 is MNHEY, CDR2 SMNVEV (reference sequence). There are 15 residues in the CDR3.